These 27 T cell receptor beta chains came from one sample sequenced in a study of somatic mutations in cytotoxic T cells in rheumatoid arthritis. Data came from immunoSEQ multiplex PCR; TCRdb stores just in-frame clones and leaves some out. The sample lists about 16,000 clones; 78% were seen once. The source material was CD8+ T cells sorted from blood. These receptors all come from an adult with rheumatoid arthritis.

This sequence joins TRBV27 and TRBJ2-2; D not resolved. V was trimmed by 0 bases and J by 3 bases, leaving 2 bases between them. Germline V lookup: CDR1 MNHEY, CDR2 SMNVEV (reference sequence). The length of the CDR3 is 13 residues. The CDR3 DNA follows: TGTGCCAGCAGTTTATCTTACACCGGGGAGCTGTTTTTT. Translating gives CASSLSYTGELFF.

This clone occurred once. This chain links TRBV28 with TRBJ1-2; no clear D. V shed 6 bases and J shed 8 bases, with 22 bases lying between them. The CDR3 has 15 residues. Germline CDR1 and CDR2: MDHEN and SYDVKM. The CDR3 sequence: CASRYPVSRERGYTF. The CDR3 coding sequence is TGTGCCAGCAGGTACCCCGTTTCGAGGGAGCGGGGCTACACCTTC.

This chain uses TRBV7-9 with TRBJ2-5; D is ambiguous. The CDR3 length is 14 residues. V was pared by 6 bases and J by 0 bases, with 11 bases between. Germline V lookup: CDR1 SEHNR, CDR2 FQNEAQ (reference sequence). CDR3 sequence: CASSHDRDQETQYF. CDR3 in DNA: TGTGCCAGCAGTCACGACCGAGACCAAGAGACCCAGTACTTC.

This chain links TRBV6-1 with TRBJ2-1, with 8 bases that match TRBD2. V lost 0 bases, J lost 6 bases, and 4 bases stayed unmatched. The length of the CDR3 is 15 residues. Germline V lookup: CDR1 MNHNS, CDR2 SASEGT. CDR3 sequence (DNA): TGTGCCAGCAGTGAAGCGCGGGGGGCTAGCAATGAGCAGTTCTTC. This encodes CASSEARGASNEQFF.

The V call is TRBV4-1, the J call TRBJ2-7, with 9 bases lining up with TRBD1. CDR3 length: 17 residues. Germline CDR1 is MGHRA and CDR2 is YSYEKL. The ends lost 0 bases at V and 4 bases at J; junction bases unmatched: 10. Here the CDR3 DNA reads TGCGCCAGCAGCCAAGATAGGGGGACAGGGAAGAGATACGAGCAGTACTTC. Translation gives CASSQDRGTGKRYEQYF.

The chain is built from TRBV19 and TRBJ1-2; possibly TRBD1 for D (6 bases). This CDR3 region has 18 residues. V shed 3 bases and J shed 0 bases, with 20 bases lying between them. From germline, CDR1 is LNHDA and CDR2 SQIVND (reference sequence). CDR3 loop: CASSISIATGGANYGYTF. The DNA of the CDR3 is TGTGCCAGTAGTATCTCAATTGCGACAGGAGGAGCTAACTATGGCTACACCTTC.

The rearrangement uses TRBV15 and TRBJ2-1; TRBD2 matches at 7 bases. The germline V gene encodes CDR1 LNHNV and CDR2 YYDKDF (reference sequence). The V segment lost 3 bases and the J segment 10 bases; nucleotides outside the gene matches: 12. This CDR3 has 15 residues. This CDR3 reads CATSRDSMGDYEQFF. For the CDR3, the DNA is TGTGCCACCAGCAGGGATTCGATGGGGGACTACGAGCAGTTCTTC.

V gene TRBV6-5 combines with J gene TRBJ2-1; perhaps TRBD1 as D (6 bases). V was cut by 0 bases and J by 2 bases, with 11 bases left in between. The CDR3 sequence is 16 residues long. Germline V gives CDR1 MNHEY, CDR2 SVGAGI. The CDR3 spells CASSYSSGTTYNEQFF. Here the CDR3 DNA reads TGTGCCAGCAGTTACTCGAGTGGGACAACCTACAATGAGCAGTTCTTC.

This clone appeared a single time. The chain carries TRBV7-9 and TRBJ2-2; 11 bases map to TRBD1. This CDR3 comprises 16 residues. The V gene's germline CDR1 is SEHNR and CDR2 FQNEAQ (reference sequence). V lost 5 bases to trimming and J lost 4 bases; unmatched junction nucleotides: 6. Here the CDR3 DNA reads TGTGCCAGCAGCCCTGGGACAGGGGGTCTCACCGGGGAGCTGTTTTTT. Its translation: CASSPGTGGLTGELFF.

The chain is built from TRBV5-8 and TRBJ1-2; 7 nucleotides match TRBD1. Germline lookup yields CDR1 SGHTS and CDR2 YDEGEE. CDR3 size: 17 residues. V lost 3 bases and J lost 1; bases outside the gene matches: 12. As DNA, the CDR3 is TGTGCCAGCAGCTCGGGACAGAAGAAGTTGTTTAACTATGGCTACACCTTC. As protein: CASSSGQKKLFNYGYTF. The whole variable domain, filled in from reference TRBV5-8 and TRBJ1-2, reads EAGVTQSPTHLIKTRGQQATLRCSPISGHTSVYWYQQALGLGLQFLLWYDEGEERNRGNFPPRFSGRQFPNYSSELNVNALELEDSALYLCASSSGQKKLFNYGYTFGSGTRLTVV.

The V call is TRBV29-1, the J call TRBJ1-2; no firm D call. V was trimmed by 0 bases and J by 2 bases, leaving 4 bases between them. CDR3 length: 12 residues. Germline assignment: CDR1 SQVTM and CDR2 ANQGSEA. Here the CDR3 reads CSVEDANYGYTF. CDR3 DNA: TGCAGCGTTGAAGACGCGAACTATGGCTACACCTTC.

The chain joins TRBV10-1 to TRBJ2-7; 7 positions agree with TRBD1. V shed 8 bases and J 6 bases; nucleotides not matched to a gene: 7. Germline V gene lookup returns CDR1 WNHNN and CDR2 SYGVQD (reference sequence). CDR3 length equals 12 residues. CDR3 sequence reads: CASSNPGGEQYF. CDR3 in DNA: TGCGCCAGCTCAAACCCAGGGGGCGAGCAGTACTTC.

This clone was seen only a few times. The CDR3 DNA is TGTGCCAGCGACATGACAGGGCCCACTGAAGCTTTCTTT. This gives the protein CASDMTGPTEAFF. This chain links TRBV2 with TRBJ1-1; TRBD1 agrees at 7 bases. Trimming took 8 bases from V and 4 from J; bases not matched to a gene: 7. Germline-derived CDR1 and CDR2 are SNHLY and FYNNEI. The CDR3 has 13 amino acids.

CDR3 sequence reads: CASSHGTAWGKLFF. The CDR3 coding sequence is TGTGCCAGCAGCCACGGGACAGCATGGGGAAAACTGTTTTTT. The gene calls are TRBV28 and TRBJ1-4; 7 bases align to TRBD1. CDR1 and CDR2 (germline): MDHEN, SYDVKM. With V trimmed by 6 bases and J by 10 bases, 11 bases remained unmatched. The CDR3 has 14 residues.

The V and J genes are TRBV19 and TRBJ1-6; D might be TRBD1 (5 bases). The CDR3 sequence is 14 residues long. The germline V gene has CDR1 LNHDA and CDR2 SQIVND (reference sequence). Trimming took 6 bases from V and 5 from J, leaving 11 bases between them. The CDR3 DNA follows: TGTGCCAGTAGATTGGGGGGAAATAATTCACCCCTCCACTTT. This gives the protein CASRLGGNNSPLHF.

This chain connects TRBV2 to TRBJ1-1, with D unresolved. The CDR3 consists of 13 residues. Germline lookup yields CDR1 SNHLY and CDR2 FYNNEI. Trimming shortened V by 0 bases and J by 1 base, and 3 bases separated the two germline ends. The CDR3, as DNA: TGTGCCAGCAGTGAAGCACAGAACACTGAAGCTTTCTTT. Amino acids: CASSEAQNTEAFF.

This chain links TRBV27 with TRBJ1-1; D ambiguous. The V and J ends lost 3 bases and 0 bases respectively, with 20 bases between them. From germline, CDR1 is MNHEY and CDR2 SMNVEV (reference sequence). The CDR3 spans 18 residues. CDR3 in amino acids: CASSFIPFPSDMNTEAFF. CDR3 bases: TGTGCCAGCAGTTTCATACCATTCCCATCAGATATGAACACTGAAGCTTTCTTT.

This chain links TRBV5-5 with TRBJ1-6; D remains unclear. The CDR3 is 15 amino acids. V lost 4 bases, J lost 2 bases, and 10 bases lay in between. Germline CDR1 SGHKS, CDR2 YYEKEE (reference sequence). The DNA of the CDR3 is TGTGCCAGCAGCAGAACCGGGACCTATAATTCACCCCTCCACTTT. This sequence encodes CASSRTGTYNSPLHF.

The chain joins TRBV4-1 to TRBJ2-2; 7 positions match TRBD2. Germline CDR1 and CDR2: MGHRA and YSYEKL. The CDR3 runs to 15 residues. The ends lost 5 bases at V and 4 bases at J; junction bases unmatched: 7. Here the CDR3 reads CASSGGGGFTGELFF. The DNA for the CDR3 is TGCGCCAGCAGCGGCGGGGGAGGGTTCACCGGGGAGCTGTTTTTT.

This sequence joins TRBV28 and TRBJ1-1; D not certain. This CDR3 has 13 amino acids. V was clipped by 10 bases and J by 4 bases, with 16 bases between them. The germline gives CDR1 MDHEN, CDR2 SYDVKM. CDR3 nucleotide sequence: TGTGCCACCCATATTCCCCTGGGCACTGAAGCTTTCTTT. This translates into CATHIPLGTEAFF.

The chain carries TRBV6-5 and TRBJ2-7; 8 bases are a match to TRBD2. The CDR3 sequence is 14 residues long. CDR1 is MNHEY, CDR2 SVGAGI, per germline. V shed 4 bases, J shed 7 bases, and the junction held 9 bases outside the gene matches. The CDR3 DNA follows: TGTGCCAGCAGTTCCTACCCCGGGAGGGGAGAGCAGTACTTC. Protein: CASSSYPGRGEQYF.

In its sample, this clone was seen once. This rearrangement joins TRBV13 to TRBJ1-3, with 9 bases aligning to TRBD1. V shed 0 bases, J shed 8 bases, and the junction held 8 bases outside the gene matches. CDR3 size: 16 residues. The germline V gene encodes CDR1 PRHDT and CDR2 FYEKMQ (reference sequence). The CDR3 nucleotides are TGTGCCAGCAGCTTAGGTGGACAGGGGTTTGGGGACACCATATATTTT. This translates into CASSLGGQGFGDTIYF.

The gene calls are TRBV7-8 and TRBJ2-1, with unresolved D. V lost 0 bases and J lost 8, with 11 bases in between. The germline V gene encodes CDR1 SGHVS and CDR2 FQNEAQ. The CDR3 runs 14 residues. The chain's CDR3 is CASSLAGKSHEQFF. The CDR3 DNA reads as TGTGCCAGCAGCTTAGCGGGGAAGTCTCATGAGCAGTTCTTC.

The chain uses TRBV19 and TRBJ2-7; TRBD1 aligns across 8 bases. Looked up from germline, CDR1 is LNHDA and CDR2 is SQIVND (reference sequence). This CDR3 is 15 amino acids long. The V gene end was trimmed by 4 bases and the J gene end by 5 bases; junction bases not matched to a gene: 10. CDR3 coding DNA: TGTGCCAGTAGTAGGGGGACAGGTGGTCCGGACGAGCAGTACTTC. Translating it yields CASSRGTGGPDEQYF.

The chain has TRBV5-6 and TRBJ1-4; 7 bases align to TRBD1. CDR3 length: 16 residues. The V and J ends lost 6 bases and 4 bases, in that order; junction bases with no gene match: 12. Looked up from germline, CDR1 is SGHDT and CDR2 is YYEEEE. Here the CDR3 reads CASTDLVSGGNEKLFF. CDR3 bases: TGTGCCAGCACCGACCTCGTTTCAGGGGGTAATGAAAAACTGTTTTTT.

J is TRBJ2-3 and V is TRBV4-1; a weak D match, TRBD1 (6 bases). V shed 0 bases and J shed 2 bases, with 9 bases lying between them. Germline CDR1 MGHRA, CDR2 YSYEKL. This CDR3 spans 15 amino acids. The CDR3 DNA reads TGCGCCAGCAGCCAAGAATACAGGGACACAGATACGCAGTATTTT. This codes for CASSQEYRDTDTQYF.

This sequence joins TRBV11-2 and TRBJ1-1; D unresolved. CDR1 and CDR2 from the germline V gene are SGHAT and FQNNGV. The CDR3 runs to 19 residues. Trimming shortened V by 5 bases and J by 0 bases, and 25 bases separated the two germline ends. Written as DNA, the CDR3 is TGTGCCAGCAGCCCCATTTTGGGAAGACGGACCAACATGAACACTGAAGCTTTCTTT. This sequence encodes CASSPILGRRTNMNTEAFF.